This T cell receptor (beta chain) stems from a study of blood T cells in healthy people across ages. Trimming took 7 bases from V and 3 from J, leaving 16 bases between them. Germline V gene lookup returns CDR1 MNHEY and CDR2 SVGEGT. The length of the CDR3 is 14 residues. The second PCR ran roughly 6 to 12 cycles with a sample-barcoded 5' primer and J-beta primers. Each single sample gave us at least 3 million CDR3-containing paired-end reads. Each CDR3 protein is one row after TCRdb ran MiXCR on the 5' RACE reads. The table has 1 million to 1.2 million distinct CDR3 sequences, roughly two fifths seen once. Ten milliliters of peripheral blood were drawn from each donor into EDTA-treated tubes.

The source is a young man in good health. Sequenced material: blood. The chain employs TRBV6-2 or TRBV6-3 and TRBJ2-7; D is unresolved. CDR3 region: CASNRRVSGYEQYF. The CDR3 nucleotides are TGTGCCAGCAACAGAAGAGTCTCGGGCTACGAGCAGTACTTC.